This passage covers 26 T cell receptor beta chains from one sample sequenced in a study of T cells after yellow fever vaccination. TCRdb recomputed calls from the 5' RACE reads with MiXCR, one row per CDR3 protein. The sample lists hundreds of thousands of distinct CDR3 sequences; under 20% were seen once. This specimen consisted of PBMCs, obtained before the yellow fever booster vaccination. The receptor source for this set is a man in his late teens or twenties who received the YFV17D yellow fever vaccine.

The chain has TRBV4-3 and TRBJ1-1; weak D call: TRBD1 (5 bases). The CDR3 loop spans 15 amino acids. V shed 2 bases and J shed 5 bases, with 15 bases lying between them. The germline gives CDR1 LGHNA, CDR2 YSLEER. CDR3 protein: CASSQLIGSGTEAFF. Here the CDR3 DNA reads TGCGCCAGCAGCCAACTTATCGGATCAGGGACTGAAGCTTTCTTT.

This clonotype was seen more than once but under ten times. This chain connects TRBV10-3 to TRBJ1-1; D is undetermined. Germline V gene lookup returns CDR1 ENHRY and CDR2 SYGVKD. The ends were cut back, 6 bases at V and 8 bases at J, with 16 bases in the middle. The CDR3 consists of 13 residues. The CDR3 DNA reads as TGTGCCATCAGCCCCCGTTTGTCCGACGAAGCTTTCTTT. Protein: CAISPRLSDEAFF.

The chain employs TRBV15 and TRBJ2-2; D is perhaps TRBD1 or TRBD2 (5 bases each). This CDR3 has 16 residues. V lost 5 bases and J lost 1, with 14 bases in between. The germline V gene has CDR1 LNHNV and CDR2 YYDKDF (reference sequence). This CDR3 is CATSARDLLNTGELFF. In DNA, the CDR3 is TGTGCCACCAGCGCTCGGGACCTTCTGAACACCGGGGAGCTGTTTTTT.

The gene calls are TRBV29-1 and TRBJ1-3, with unresolved D. Germline V gene data show CDR1 as SQVTM and CDR2 as ANQGSEA. There are 14 residues in the CDR3. Trimming took 4 bases from V and 0 from J, leaving 10 bases between them. The CDR3 DNA reads as TGCAGCGTTGGTTACTCCTTCTCTGGAAACACCATATATTTT. The encoded protein is CSVGYSFSGNTIYF.

V gene TRBV27 combines with J gene TRBJ1-2; D not certain. V lost 6 bases and J lost 4, with 12 bases in between. CDR1 is MNHEY and CDR2 is SMNVEV in the germline V gene (reference sequence). The CDR3 totals 13 residues. The CDR3 loop is CASSRDRFYGYTF. Written as DNA, the CDR3 is TGTGCCAGCAGCCGAGACCGATTCTATGGCTACACCTTC.

In its sample, this clonotype was seen once. This chain links TRBV5-1 with TRBJ1-1; D call uncertain. V shed 0 bases and J shed 1 base, with 10 bases lying between them. The CDR3 runs to 15 residues. Germline CDR1 and CDR2: SGHRS and YFSETQ. The CDR3 coding sequence is TGCGCCAGCAGCTTGGACGGGATTCAGAACACTGAAGCTTTCTTT. It is translated as CASSLDGIQNTEAFF.

The J gene is TRBJ2-7, the V gene TRBV20-1; tentatively, D is TRBD1 (6 bases). The germline V gene encodes CDR1 DFQATT and CDR2 SNEGSKA (reference sequence). The CDR3 contains 13 residues. Here the CDR3 DNA reads TGCAGTGCCAGAGATCAGGACAGCTACGAGCAGTACGTC. Amino acid sequence: CSARDQDSYEQYV.

This chain joins TRBV10-3 and TRBJ2-2; no clear D. The CDR3 runs 13 residues. Germline V CDR1 and CDR2: ENHRY, SYGVKD. The V end lost 2 bases, the J end lost 6 bases, and 7 bases lay between the germline ends. The CDR3 coding sequence is TGTGCCATCAGTGAGCTGGGTCCCGGGGAGCTGTTTTTT. Translation gives CAISELGPGELFF.

In this sample, this clonotype turned up a few times. The chain links TRBV12-3 or TRBV12-4 to TRBJ1-5; D remains unclear. Trimming left V 4 bases short and J 7 bases short, with 20 bases between. There are 16 residues in the CDR3. The CDR3 nucleotides are TGTGCCAGCAGTTCCCAGAGGCAGGCCGCCTCCCAGCCCCAGCATTTT. Protein product: CASSSQRQAASQPQHF.

This clonotype was recorded many times. V gene TRBV4-1 combines with J gene TRBJ1-5; D may be TRBD1 (5 bases). The V gene lost 6 bases and the J gene lost 1 base, with 13 bases spanning the gap. The V gene's germline CDR1 is MGHRA and CDR2 YSYEKL. The CDR3 is made up of 15 amino acids. CDR3 coding DNA: TGCGCCAGCAGGGACCGGGACGTAAGCAATCAGCCCCAGCATTTT. Protein product: CASRDRDVSNQPQHF.

This clonotype has at least ten counts. The rearrangement links TRBV5-1 to TRBJ2-7; D tentatively fits TRBD1 or TRBD2 (7 bases each). Germline-derived CDR1 and CDR2 are SGHRS and YFSETQ. The ends were cut back, 0 bases at V and 2 bases at J, with 9 bases in the middle. This CDR3 region has 14 residues. In DNA form, the CDR3 reads TGCGCCAGCAGCTTGGCAGGGGGGGCCTACGAGCAGTACTTC. Protein product: CASSLAGGAYEQYF.

The chain uses TRBV7-3 and TRBJ2-3; 9 positions agree with TRBD2. The CDR3 sequence is 16 residues long. Losses at the gene ends were 2 bases for V and 2 bases for J; bases not matched to a gene: 5. Germline V gene data show CDR1 as SGHTA and CDR2 as FQGTGA. CDR3 in DNA: TGTGCCAGCAGCTTAGGTGCTAGCGGGGACACAGATACGCAGTATTTT. Translation: CASSLGASGDTDTQYF.

V usage is TRBV2 and J usage is TRBJ2-3; D not certain. The CDR3 loop spans 14 amino acids. Trimming pared 8 bases from V and 1 base from J, leaving 13 bases between. Germline V gene data show CDR1 as SNHLY and CDR2 as FYNNEI. In nucleotides, the CDR3 is TGTGCCAGCCTGCAGGAGCACGGCACAGATACGCAGTATTTT. It codes for CASLQEHGTDTQYF.

This clonotype turned up a few times. The rearrangement links TRBV18 to TRBJ1-1; weak D call: TRBD1 (5 bases). Germline lookup yields CDR1 KGHSH and CDR2 LQKENI. Trimming removed 3 bases at V and 6 bases at J, with 20 bases between. This CDR3 has 16 amino acids. Here the CDR3 reads CASSPTEIQGDSEAFF. The CDR3 region has the DNA TGTGCCAGCTCACCTACCGAAATACAAGGGGACTCTGAAGCTTTCTTT.

The V gene is TRBV12-3 or TRBV12-4, the J gene TRBJ2-5; D is unclear. The length of the CDR3 is 16 residues. Trimming removed 4 bases from V and 4 bases from J, with 19 bases in between. The CDR3 DNA reads as TGTGCCAGCAGTTACGGTCTCACTACTCGCCGAGAGACCCAGTACTTC. Translating it yields CASSYGLTTRRETQYF.

The V call is TRBV3-1, the J call TRBJ2-2; 7 positions match TRBD2. The V and J ends lost 8 bases and 4 bases, in that order; junction bases with no gene match: 13. This CDR3 contains 16 residues. Germline CDR1 reads LGHDT; CDR2 reads YNNKEL (reference sequence). CDR3 in amino acids: CASGDYGATLTGELFF. CDR3 in DNA: TGTGCCAGCGGGGACTACGGGGCCACCCTCACCGGGGAGCTGTTTTTT.

This clonotype has only a few counts. The chain employs TRBV5-1 and TRBJ2-7; 8 nucleotides agree with TRBD2. Germline V gene sequence: CDR1 SGHRS, CDR2 YFSETQ. CDR3 length: 14 residues. The J segment lost 2 bases and the V segment lost 1 base, leaving 2 bases of the junction unmatched. The CDR3 protein is CASSLYSGAYEQYV. The CDR3 DNA reads TGCGCCAGCAGCTTGTATAGCGGGGCCTACGAGCAGTACGTC.

The chain carries TRBV7-8 and TRBJ2-3, with TRBD2 identical over 11 bases. After removal of 4 bases from V and 2 bases from J, the junction contained 5 bases not matched to a gene. Germline CDR1 reads SGHVS; CDR2 reads FQNEAQ. The CDR3 loop spans 16 amino acids. The CDR3 DNA sequence: TGTGCCAGCAGCTCGAGGACTAGCGGGCACACAGATACGCAGTATTTT. This codes for CASSSRTSGHTDTQYF.

V is TRBV4-3 and J is TRBJ1-2, with 7 bases lining up with TRBD1. The CDR3 is 18 amino acids. Losses at the gene ends were 4 bases for V and 4 bases for J; bases not matched to a gene: 18. From germline, CDR1 is LGHNA and CDR2 YSLEER. CDR3 loop: CASSRLPGQITGSYGYTF. As DNA, the CDR3 is TGCGCCAGCAGCCGACTACCGGGACAGATCACGGGGAGCTATGGCTACACCTTC.

The chain carries TRBV5-1 and TRBJ2-7; 8 bases align to TRBD1. The V gene's germline CDR1 is SGHRS and CDR2 YFSETQ. There are 13 residues in the CDR3. The junction had 6 bases not matched to a gene; V was cut back by 3 bases and J by 7 bases. The CDR3 here is CASSSGQGSEQYV. The CDR3 DNA reads TGCGCCAGCAGCTCCGGACAGGGAAGTGAGCAGTACGTC.

This clonotype was seen a few times. This sequence joins TRBV20-1 and TRBJ1-6; TRBD1 might be the D (6 bases). CDR3 length: 17 residues. Germline values: CDR1 DFQATT, CDR2 SNEGSKA (reference sequence). Trimming left V 2 bases short and J 2 bases short, with 16 bases between. The CDR3 bases are TGCAGTGCTAGATTAGCAGGGGCGAGCGCCTATAATTCACCCCTCCACTTT. This encodes CSARLAGASAYNSPLHF.

A few counts support this clonotype. The rearrangement links TRBV5-1 to TRBJ1-2; TRBD1 matches at 8 bases. The CDR3 spans 15 residues. J lost 8 bases, V lost 4 bases, and 13 bases had no gene match. Germline loops: CDR1 SGHRS, CDR2 YFSETQ. CDR3 in amino acids: CASSTSGQGLGGYTF. The DNA for the CDR3 is TGCGCCAGCAGCACCTCCGGACAGGGACTAGGAGGCTACACCTTC.

V usage is TRBV20-1 and J usage is TRBJ2-2; D may be TRBD1 or TRBD2 (5 bases each). The CDR3 covers 15 residues. The V end lost 6 bases, the J end lost 4 bases, and 18 bases lay between the germline ends. The germline gives CDR1 DFQATT, CDR2 SNEGSKA (reference sequence). CDR3 DNA sequence: TGCAGTGCCGGGGCCGCCGGACCTAGCACCGGGGAGCTGTTTTTT. Amino acid sequence: CSAGAAGPSTGELFF.

The genes are TRBV3-1 and TRBJ2-5; perhaps D is TRBD1 or TRBD2 (6 bases each). V lost 0 bases, J lost 5 bases, and 19 bases lay in between. Germline V gene lookup returns CDR1 LGHDT and CDR2 YNNKEL (reference sequence). This CDR3 contains 17 residues. The CDR3 coding sequence is TGTGCCAGCAGCCAAGAGAGCCGGGGGCTTCATGGGGAGACCCAGTACTTC. Translation: CASSQESRGLHGETQYF.

This clonotype has only a few counts. The J gene is TRBJ1-6, the V gene TRBV4-3, with D unresolved. The CDR3 is 13 amino acids. Germline V gene lookup returns CDR1 LGHNA and CDR2 YSLEER. V was shortened by 0 bases and J by 7 bases, with 4 bases between the two germline ends. As DNA, the CDR3 is TGCGCCAGCAGCCAAGAGGGGAATTCACCCCTCCACTTT. Its protein product is CASSQEGNSPLHF.

V gene TRBV28 combines with J gene TRBJ2-7; 7 bases map to TRBD1. This CDR3 contains 15 residues. Unmatched junction bases numbered 10, after V lost 4 bases and J lost 4 bases. Per germline, CDR1 MDHEN and CDR2 SYDVKM. CDR3 residues: CASSSPRDRLYEQYF. The CDR3 nucleotides are TGTGCCAGCAGTTCACCTCGGGACAGACTTTACGAGCAGTACTTC.